The 19 T cell receptor beta chains below all came from one sample that was sequenced in a study of CXCR3-negative and CXCR3-positive naive CD8 T cells. TRB cDNA was prepared as libraries by UMI-labeled 5' RACE. No DNA is given; TCRdb re-called the 5' RACE reads and lists each CDR3 protein once. The sample table includes over 40,000 distinct CDR3 sequences. Sequencing was performed on naive CXCR3- CD8+ T cells from blood. Subset here: CD45RO-CCR7+CD27+CD95- naive CD8+ T cells lacking CXCR3 (TNR3-). Receptors originate from a human donor in good health. Some clones in this sample may be carry-over from other donors' samples.

V usage is TRBV2 and J usage is TRBJ2-1; TCRdb picks TRBD2, but there is no DNA to check that call. CDR3 length equals 14 residues. Germline V gives CDR1 SNHLY, CDR2 FYNNEI. This CDR3 reads CASSIGGGENEQFF.

The J gene is TRBJ2-7, the V gene TRBV29-1; checking the TCRdb D call of TRBD1 is not possible without DNA. There are 14 residues in the CDR3. Per germline, CDR1 SQVTM and CDR2 ANQGSEA. This CDR3 reads CSVVFPDRAYEQYF.

V is TRBV6-1 and J is TRBJ2-7. This CDR3 is built from 13 residues. The V gene's germline CDR1 is MNHNS and CDR2 SASEGT. The CDR3 region is CASSEAPEYEQYF.

The chain employs TRBV25-1 and TRBJ2-3; the TCRdb D gene call, TRBD1, has no DNA to confirm it. The germline V gene encodes CDR1 MGHDK and CDR2 SYGVNS. This CDR3 is 14 amino acids long. The CDR3 region is CASSGELATDTQYF.

This chain joins TRBV29-1 and TRBJ2-3; TCRdb lists TRBD2, though no DNA is available to test this call. The CDR3 runs 13 residues. Germline CDR1 and CDR2: SQVTM and ANQGSEA. CDR3 residues: CSVEGLSTDTQYF.

Judged by frequency, this clonotype is medium-sized (0.01 to 0.1%). The rearrangement joins TRBV4-3 to TRBJ2-7; TCRdb picks TRBD1, but there is no DNA to check that call. The length of the CDR3 is 14 residues. Germline V gene data show CDR1 as LGHNA and CDR2 as YSLEER. The CDR3 is CASSPAGGRDEQYF.

The chain uses TRBV7-8 and TRBJ2-1; checking the TCRdb D call of TRBD2 is not possible without DNA. CDR3 size: 14 residues. Germline CDR1 and CDR2: SGHVS and FQNEAQ. The CDR3 loop is CASRGAVGYNEQFF.

The CDR3 reads CASRRDSAGFDTQYF. The gene calls are TRBV2 and TRBJ2-3; TCRdb returns TRBD1, unconfirmable since there is no DNA. Germline CDR1 is SNHLY and CDR2 is FYNNEI. The length of the CDR3 is 15 residues. Using reference TRBV2 and TRBJ2-3 for the parts outside the CDR3, the full variable domain is EPEVTQTPSHQVTQMGQEVILRCVPISNHLYFYWYRQILGQKVEFLVSFYNNEISEKSEIFDDQFSVERPDGSNFTLKIRSTKLEDSAMYFCASRRDSAGFDTQYFGPGTRLTVL.

This chain links TRBV29-1 with TRBJ2-7; as DNA is missing, the TRBD2 call by TCRdb cannot be tested. The CDR3 contains 12 residues. The germline V gene has CDR1 SQVTM and CDR2 ANQGSEA. The CDR3 reads CSVLGGVYEQYF.

The chain links TRBV12-3 or TRBV12-4 to TRBJ1-4. The CDR3 has 15 residues. The CDR3 reads CASNLTPGKREKLFF.

This sequence joins TRBV2 and TRBJ2-7; TCRdb names TRBD2, which stays unverified in the absence of DNA. Germline lookup yields CDR1 SNHLY and CDR2 FYNNEI. This CDR3 comprises 16 residues. The CDR3 reads CASSEDSGGGFYEQYF.

The V and J genes are TRBV5-1 and TRBJ1-5; checking the TCRdb D call of TRBD1 is not possible without DNA. The CDR3 has 13 amino acids. CDR1 and CDR2 (germline): SGHRS, YFSETQ. CDR3: CASSLGGGEPQHF.

The J gene is TRBJ2-7, the V gene TRBV5-1; absent DNA, TCRdb's TRBD2 call cannot be checked. CDR1 and CDR2 (germline): SGHRS, YFSETQ. CDR3 length equals 13 residues. CDR3 loop: CASSRDSGYEQYF.

The chain is built from TRBV4-3 and TRBJ2-4; TCRdb calls TRBD1, which cannot be checked without DNA. Germline-derived CDR1 and CDR2 are LGHNA and YSLEER. The CDR3 is 17 residues long. CDR3 region: CASSQDPAGTGKNIQYF.

The chain carries TRBV20-1 and TRBJ2-3. The CDR3 totals 19 residues. Per germline, CDR1 DFQATT and CDR2 SNEGSKA (reference sequence). The CDR3 protein is CSADNPTTIKPNLKDTQYF.

The rearrangement links TRBV5-1 to TRBJ2-7. Germline CDR1 SGHRS, CDR2 YFSETQ. This CDR3 region has 12 residues. The CDR3 is CASSFSAYEQYF.

The V gene is TRBV20-1, the J gene TRBJ2-3; without DNA, the TCRdb call of TRBD2 cannot be checked. The germline V gene encodes CDR1 DFQATT and CDR2 SNEGSKA (reference sequence). This CDR3 has 14 amino acids. Here the CDR3 reads CSARAYGPTDTQYF.

The V and J genes are TRBV20-1 and TRBJ2-3. The CDR3 consists of 12 residues. Germline loops: CDR1 DFQATT, CDR2 SNEGSKA (reference sequence). CDR3 sequence: CSASGETDTQYF.

The rearrangement joins TRBV6-5 to TRBJ2-1; as DNA is missing, the TRBD2 call by TCRdb cannot be tested. The length of the CDR3 is 14 residues. From germline, CDR1 is MNHEY and CDR2 SVGAGI. The CDR3 loop reads CASRSSGDYNEQFF.